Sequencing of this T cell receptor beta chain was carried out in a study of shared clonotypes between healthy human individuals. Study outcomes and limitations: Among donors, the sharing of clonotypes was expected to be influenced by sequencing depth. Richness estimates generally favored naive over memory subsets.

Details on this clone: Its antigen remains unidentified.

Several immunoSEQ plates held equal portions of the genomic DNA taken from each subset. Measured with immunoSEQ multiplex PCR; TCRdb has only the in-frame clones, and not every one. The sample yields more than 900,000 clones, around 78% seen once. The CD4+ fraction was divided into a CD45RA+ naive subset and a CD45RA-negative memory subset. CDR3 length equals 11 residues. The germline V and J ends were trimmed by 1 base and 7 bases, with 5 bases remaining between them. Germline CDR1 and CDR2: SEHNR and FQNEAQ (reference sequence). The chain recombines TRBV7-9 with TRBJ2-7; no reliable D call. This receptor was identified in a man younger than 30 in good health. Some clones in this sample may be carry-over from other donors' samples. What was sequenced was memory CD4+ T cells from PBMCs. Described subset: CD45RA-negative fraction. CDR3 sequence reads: CASSLVTEQYF. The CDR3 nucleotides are TGTGCCAGCAGCTTAGTGACAGAGCAGTACTTC.